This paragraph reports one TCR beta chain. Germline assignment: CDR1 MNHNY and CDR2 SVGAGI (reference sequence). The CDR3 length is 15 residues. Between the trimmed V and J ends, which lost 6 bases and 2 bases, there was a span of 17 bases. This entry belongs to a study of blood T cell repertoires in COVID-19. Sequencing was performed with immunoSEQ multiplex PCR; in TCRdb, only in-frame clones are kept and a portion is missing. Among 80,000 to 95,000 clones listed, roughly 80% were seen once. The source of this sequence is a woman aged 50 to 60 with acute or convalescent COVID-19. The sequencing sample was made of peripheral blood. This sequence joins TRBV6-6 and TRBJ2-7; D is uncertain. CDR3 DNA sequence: TGTGCCAGCAGGGCGACACCTCTCCACACCTACGAGCAGTACTTC. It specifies CASRATPLHTYEQYF.